The 9 T cell receptor beta chains below were found in one sample sequenced in a study of OX40 agonist ivuxolimab in advanced cancers. The method was immunoSEQ multiplex PCR; TCRdb's version includes in-frame clones alone and lacks a portion of them. The sample carries about 19,000 clones, over 70% recorded once. This specimen consisted of CD4+ or CD8+ T cells sorted from blood, obtained in a trial of the OX40 agonist ivuxolimab. The source of these receptors is an adult with an advanced solid tumor such as melanoma, head and neck, liver or kidney cancer.

This sequence joins TRBV21-1 and TRBJ1-2. TRBV21-1 is flagged as a pseudogene. The CDR3 sequence is 18 residues long. This CDR3 reads CASSKDGFVESANYGYTF. The DNA for the CDR3 is TGTGCCAGCAGCAAAGATGGCTTTGTGGAGTCAGCTAACTATGGCTACACCTTC.

This clone was seen once. V is TRBV7-8 and J is TRBJ2-1; D perhaps matches TRBD2 (6 bases). The CDR3 runs 15 residues. Trimming pared 0 bases from V and 7 bases from J, leaving 13 bases between. The germline CDR1 and CDR2 sequences are SGHVS and FQNEAQ. CDR3 nucleotide sequence: TGTGCCAGCAGCTTAGCGGGGCTAGCGCGGAATGAGCAGTTCTTC. Protein sequence: CASSLAGLARNEQFF.

This rearrangement joins TRBV11-2 to TRBJ2-3, with a possible D match to TRBD2 (5 bases). This CDR3 is 13 amino acids long. Germline CDR1 is SGHAT and CDR2 is FQNNGV. V was pared by 1 base and J by 4 bases, with 6 bases between. The CDR3 coding sequence is TGTGCCAGCAGCTTAGGGGAGCCAGATACGCAGTATTTT. It specifies CASSLGEPDTQYF.

The chain employs TRBV6-6 and TRBJ2-3; 7 positions match TRBD1. Germline V gene lookup returns CDR1 MNHNY and CDR2 SVGAGI (reference sequence). Trimming removed 5 bases from V and 4 bases from J; junction bases left unmatched: 6. The length of the CDR3 is 14 residues. Here the CDR3 DNA reads TGTGCCAGCAGTCCCCAGGGGGAGCCAGATACGCAGTATTTT. Protein: CASSPQGEPDTQYF.

The chain employs TRBV7-6 and TRBJ2-2; TRBD1 matches at 8 bases. V was pared by 7 bases and J by 1 base, with 5 bases of the junction left unmatched. Germline assignment: CDR1 SGHVS and CDR2 FNYEAQ. There are 15 residues in the CDR3. The CDR3 loop is CASTPGQENTGELFF. In nucleotides, the CDR3 is TGTGCCAGCACCCCGGGACAGGAGAACACCGGGGAGCTGTTTTTT.

V is TRBV28 and J is TRBJ2-1, with TRBD2 identical over 10 bases. The CDR3 runs to 15 residues. V shed 2 bases and J 5 bases; nucleotides not matched to a gene: 3. CDR1 is MDHEN and CDR2 is SYDVKM in the germline V gene. CDR3 residues: CASSLLAGDDNEQFF. CDR3 nucleotide sequence: TGTGCCAGCAGTTTACTAGCGGGAGATGACAATGAGCAGTTCTTC.

By frequency in the sample, this clone is large. This chain connects TRBV14 to TRBJ2-5, with 12 bases identical to TRBD2. The CDR3 consists of 18 residues. Germline CDR1 and CDR2: SGHDN and FVKESK. The junction had 9 bases not matched to a gene; V was cut back by 4 bases and J by 0 bases. DNA of the CDR3: TGTGCCAGCAGCCCACTAGCGGGAGGAAGCCTTTACCAAGAGACCCAGTACTTC. This gives the protein CASSPLAGGSLYQETQYF.

In its sample, this clone was seen once. J is TRBJ2-1 and V is TRBV27; 9 nucleotides line up with TRBD2. CDR1 is MNHEY and CDR2 is SMNVEV in the germline V gene (reference sequence). Trimming at V came to 6 bases and at J to 8 bases, leaving 14 bases not matched to a gene. This CDR3 spans 16 amino acids. CDR3 residues: CASSQRLAGVDHEQFF. CDR3 DNA sequence: TGTGCCAGCAGCCAAAGGTTAGCGGGAGTGGACCATGAGCAGTTCTTC.

This sequence joins TRBV5-6 and TRBJ2-2; D may be TRBD2 (6 bases). The CDR3 loop spans 15 amino acids. The germline V and J ends were trimmed by 0 bases and 2 bases, with 8 bases remaining between them. Germline-derived CDR1 and CDR2 are SGHDT and YYEEEE. The DNA of the CDR3 is TGTGCCAGCAGCTTGGTCGGGAGAAACACCGGGGAGCTGTTTTTT. This encodes CASSLVGRNTGELFF.